The rows below give T cell receptor beta chains drawn from one sample of a study of spatial heterogeneity in lung cancer. TCRdb recomputed calls from the 5' RACE reads with MiXCR, one row per CDR3 protein. Of fewer than 100,000 distinct CDR3 sequences in the sample, approximately 20% were seen once. Specimen: PBMCs, collected at follow-up. The receptors were gathered from a male donor with early-stage non-small cell lung cancer. CDR3s include the opening cysteine and the closing phenylalanine or tryptophan. D genes are given only for firm matches. Size is omitted from some rows. Given values are once, few, many or a class for expanded clones.

abundance: NA
d_gene: TRBD2
v_gene: TRBV20-1
j_gene: TRBJ2-1
CDR3aa: CSARRLAGGLYNEQFF
CDR3nt: TGCAGTGCTAGAAGGCTAGCGGGGGGGCTCTACAATGAGCAGTTCTTC

abundance: NA
d_gene: NA
v_gene: TRBV12-5
j_gene: TRBJ2-1
CDR3aa: CASGLEYGASEQFF
CDR3nt: TGTGCTAGTGGTTTGGAGTACGGGGCCTCTGAGCAGTTCTTC

abundance: few
d_gene: NA
v_gene: TRBV6-5
j_gene: TRBJ1-5
CDR3aa: CASRQGSNQPQHF
CDR3nt: TGTGCCAGCAGGCAGGGAAGCAATCAGCCCCAGCATTTT

abundance: few
d_gene: TRBD2
v_gene: TRBV2
j_gene: TRBJ2-5
CDR3aa: CASRKTSGGRQETQYF
CDR3nt: TGTGCCAGCAGAAAGACTAGCGGGGGGCGTCAAGAGACCCAGTACTTC

abundance: many
d_gene: NA
v_gene: TRBV6-6
j_gene: TRBJ1-5
CDR3aa: CASSPRQGSQPQHF
CDR3nt: TGTGCCAGCAGTCCCCGGCAGGGTAGTCAGCCCCAGCATTTT

abundance: NA
d_gene: NA
v_gene: TRBV2
j_gene: TRBJ1-1
CDR3aa: CASRVGLDTEAFF
CDR3nt: TGTGCCAGCAGGGTAGGATTAGACACTGAAGCTTTCTTT

abundance: few
d_gene: NA
v_gene: TRBV5-1
j_gene: TRBJ1-1
CDR3aa: CASSTGLRNTEAFF
CDR3nt: TGCGCCAGCAGCACGGGACTCCGGAACACTGAAGCTTTCTTT

abundance: NA
d_gene: NA
v_gene: TRBV6-2/TRBV6-3
j_gene: TRBJ2-2
CDR3aa: CASSYDWTGELFF
CDR3nt: TGTGCCAGCAGTTATGACTGGACCGGGGAGCTGTTTTTT

abundance: NA
d_gene: NA
v_gene: TRBV3-1
j_gene: TRBJ2-2
CDR3aa: CASTPGFLPGELFF
CDR3nt: TGTGCCAGCACCCCGGGATTCCTCCCCGGGGAGCTGTTTTTT

abundance: few
d_gene: NA
v_gene: TRBV9
j_gene: TRBJ2-1
CDR3aa: CASSVGGRTYNEQFF
CDR3nt: TGTGCCAGCAGCGTAGGTGGGAGGACCTACAATGAGCAGTTCTTC

abundance: NA
d_gene: NA
v_gene: TRBV6-5
j_gene: TRBJ1-1
CDR3aa: CASRQGRVNTEAFF
CDR3nt: TGTGCCAGCAGGCAGGGACGGGTGAACACTGAAGCTTTCTTT

abundance: few
d_gene: NA
v_gene: TRBV9
j_gene: TRBJ2-1
CDR3aa: CASSDGPGSYNEQFF
CDR3nt: TGTGCCAGCAGCGACGGTCCCGGCTCCTACAATGAGCAGTTCTTC

abundance: NA
d_gene: NA
v_gene: TRBV21-1
j_gene: TRBJ2-7
CDR3aa: CASSKVEGRGNEQYF
CDR3nt: TGTGCCAGCAGCAAAGTAGAGGGCAGGGGAAACGAGCAGTACTTC

abundance: NA
d_gene: NA
v_gene: TRBV20-1
j_gene: TRBJ1-2
CDR3aa: CSARDTSGRVAYGYTF
CDR3nt: TGCAGTGCTAGAGATACAAGCGGCAGGGTGGCCTATGGCTACACCTTC

abundance: NA
d_gene: NA
v_gene: TRBV15
j_gene: TRBJ1-1
CDR3aa: CATSTILGDTEAFF
CDR3nt: TGTGCCACCAGCACGATACTTGGGGACACTGAAGCTTTCTTT

abundance: NA
d_gene: TRBD1
v_gene: TRBV2
j_gene: TRBJ2-3
CDR3aa: CASRLQGDTQYF
CDR3nt: TGTGCCAGCAGGTTACAGGGGGATACGCAGTATTTT

abundance: few
d_gene: TRBD1
v_gene: TRBV19
j_gene: TRBJ2-5
CDR3aa: CASSPFRGQRETQYF
CDR3nt: TGTGCCAGTAGTCCCTTCAGGGGGCAGCGCGAGACCCAGTACTTC

abundance: NA
d_gene: TRBD1
v_gene: TRBV24-1
j_gene: TRBJ1-4
CDR3aa: CATSDSARDRETEKLFF
CDR3nt: TGTGCCACCAGTGATTCGGCCCGGGACAGGGAAACAGAAAAACTGTTTTTT

abundance: once
d_gene: TRBD2
v_gene: TRBV6-5
j_gene: TRBJ2-3
CDR3aa: CASRPGLAVNTQYF
CDR3nt: TGTGCCAGCAGGCCGGGACTAGCGGTAAATACGCAGTATTTT

abundance: few
d_gene: NA
v_gene: TRBV7-2
j_gene: TRBJ1-5
CDR3aa: CASSLGGVGQPQHF
CDR3nt: TGTGCCAGCAGCTTAGGAGGGGTAGGTCAGCCCCAGCATTTT

abundance: NA
d_gene: NA
v_gene: TRBV20-1
j_gene: TRBJ2-7
CDR3aa: CSARDPGAAGLEQYF
CDR3nt: TGCAGTGCTAGAGATCCAGGGGCCGCAGGCCTCGAGCAGTACTTC

abundance: many
d_gene: NA
v_gene: TRBV4-1
j_gene: TRBJ1-1
CDR3aa: CASSQEVQGRPEAFF
CDR3nt: TGCGCCAGCAGCCAAGAGGTACAGGGTCGTCCTGAAGCTTTCTTT

abundance: NA
d_gene: NA
v_gene: TRBV19
j_gene: TRBJ1-5
CDR3aa: CASSLPDGGWQPQHF
CDR3nt: TGTGCCAGTAGTCTCCCAGACGGGGGTTGGCAGCCCCAGCATTTT

abundance: few
d_gene: TRBD2
v_gene: TRBV20-1
j_gene: TRBJ2-5
CDR3aa: CSARGLAGGPYQETQYF
CDR3nt: TGCAGTGCTAGAGGGCTAGCGGGAGGGCCTTACCAAGAGACCCAGTACTTC

abundance: few
d_gene: NA
v_gene: TRBV20-1
j_gene: TRBJ1-1
CDR3aa: CSARDIVTGRDTEAFF
CDR3nt: TGCAGTGCTAGAGATATTGTAACAGGTCGGGACACTGAAGCTTTCTTT

abundance: NA
d_gene: NA
v_gene: TRBV11-3
j_gene: TRBJ2-5
CDR3aa: CASSRLVGGLGTQYF
CDR3nt: TGTGCCAGCAGCCGACTAGTAGGGGGGCTGGGGACCCAGTACTTC